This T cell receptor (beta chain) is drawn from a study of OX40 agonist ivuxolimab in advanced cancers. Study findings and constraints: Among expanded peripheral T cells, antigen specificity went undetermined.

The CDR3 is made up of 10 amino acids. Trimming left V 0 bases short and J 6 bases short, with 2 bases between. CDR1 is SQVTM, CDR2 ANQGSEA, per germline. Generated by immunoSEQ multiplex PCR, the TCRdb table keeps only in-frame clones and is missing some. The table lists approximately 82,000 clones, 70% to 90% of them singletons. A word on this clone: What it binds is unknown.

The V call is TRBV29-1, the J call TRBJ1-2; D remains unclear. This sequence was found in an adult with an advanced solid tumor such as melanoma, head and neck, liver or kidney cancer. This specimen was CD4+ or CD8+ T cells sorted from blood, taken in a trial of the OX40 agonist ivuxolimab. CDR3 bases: TGCAGCGTTGAAGATAATGGCTACACCTTC. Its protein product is CSVEDNGYTF.